The TCR beta chain under discussion was sequenced for a study of cytotoxic CD8 clonotypes in ibrutinib-treated CLL. Findings and limits, study-wide: Starting clonality was above that of age-matched healthy donors and tracked circulating CD8+ T-cell counts.

About this clone: No antigen is known for it.

The germline V gene has CDR1 MNHEY and CDR2 SMNVEV (reference sequence). V lost 6 bases and J lost 9; bases outside the gene matches: 11. This CDR3 comprises 14 residues. Deep sequencing aimed at 1 in 200,000 to 1 in 1 million T cells' resolution. Assay: immunoSEQ multiplex PCR; the TCRdb copy retains only in-frame clones and omits some. The sample consists of approximately 280,000 clones, approximately 76% of them appearing once. This sample comprised PBMCs, obtained at disease progression, from a patient treated with ibrutinib. The clonotype originates from a human donor with chronic lymphocytic leukemia. The chain recombines TRBV27 with TRBJ2-1; TRBD2 agrees at 7 bases. In nucleotides, the CDR3 is TGTGCCAGCAGACACACGAGCGGGACCAGTGAGCAGTTCTTC. Its translation is CASRHTSGTSEQFF.